A selection of T cell receptor beta chains follows, all from one sample in a study of OX40 agonist ivuxolimab in advanced cancers. Measured with immunoSEQ multiplex PCR; TCRdb has only the in-frame clones, and not every one. This repertoire shows about 84,000 clones, 94% found once; its top ten account for roughly 11%. Specimen: CD4+ or CD8+ T cells sorted from blood, collected in a trial of the OX40 agonist ivuxolimab. These receptor sequences come from an adult with an advanced solid tumor such as melanoma, head and neck, liver or kidney cancer. The CDR3 runs from the conserved cysteine through the conserved F or W.

>TRBV2|TRBJ2-1
CASRSGRSYNEQFF
>TRBV18|TRBJ2-1
CASSPTGGSYNEQFF
>TRBV4-3|TRBJ2-1
CASSQVADGPSSYNEQFF
>TRBV4-2|TRBJ1-5
CASSTGQGVFGFGNQPQHF
>TRBV7-2|TRBJ2-7
CASSLVPIELAGDRDEQYF
>TRBV5-4|TRBJ2-7
CASSLPNRGLGSYEQYF
>TRBV19|TRBJ2-7
CASRNLENSYEQYF
>TRBV30|TRBJ2-7
CAWSATSGSWPYEQYF
>TRBV30|TRBJ2-5
CAWAGTSASLQETQYF
>TRBV27|TRBJ2-2
CASSLSWREDIGELFF
>TRBV5-1|TRBJ2-6
CASSSNYLRTALRGANVLTF
>TRBV7-9|TRBJ2-3
CASSPTGFTDTQYF
>TRBV9|TRBJ2-7
CASSPNSGALDF
>TRBV7-9|TRBJ2-5
CASSPIAGQETQYF
>TRBV15|TRBJ1-5
CATRTGIGNQPQHF
>TRBV5-1|TRBJ2-7
CASSLGWGGSYYEQYF
>TRBV11-3|TRBJ2-1
CASSPSERLYNEQFF
>TRBV6-1|TRBJ2-3
CAGGKDTQYF
>TRBV5-1|TRBJ2-7
CASSFDSYEQYF
>TRBV11-3|TRBJ1-3
CASSPPGQTYSGNTIYF
>TRBV28|TRBJ2-5
CASSTARGRETQYF
>TRBV30|TRBJ2-5
CAWSVGGQETQYF
>TRBV9|TRBJ2-2
CASSVYREPNGELFF